The next 25 T cell receptor beta chains were all read from a single sample in a study of a mutant IDH1 vaccine in newly diagnosed glioma (dated by TCRdb to the early 2020s). Library preparation used the immunoSEQ multiplex PCR assay. This immuneACCESS table, as held by TCRdb, lists in-frame sequences with V and J called but not all clones. Of the missing ones, under half trace to an unresolved V gene in checked studies; the others have no known cause. Within this sample are 25,000 to 40,000 clones, with more than 65% of them counted one time only. In total, the top ten clones hold roughly 15% of the sample. Their specific antigens are unknown. This specimen's time point label, interpreted: week 35, safety follow-up. Each vaccine dose, consisting of 300 ug of a 20-mer mutant IDH1 peptide in Montanide, was administered subcutaneously with topical imiquimod. The source material was PBMCs, sampled from a glioma patient whose treatment included an IDH1 peptide vaccine. The receptors shown here come from a man aged 30 to 45 with glioma.

The chain has TRBV11-2 and TRBJ1-2; 7 nucleotides align to TRBD1. The CDR3 spans 15 residues. Germline V gene sequence: CDR1 SGHAT, CDR2 FQNNGV. The J segment lost 6 bases and the V segment lost 5 bases, leaving 12 bases of the junction unmatched. The CDR3 loop reads CASSPDPTGLDGYTF. DNA for the CDR3: TGTGCCAGCAGCCCTGATCCGACAGGGTTGGATGGCTACACCTTC.

The DNA for the CDR3 is TGTGCCAGCAGTTTAAGAGCGGGGGACTCCTACGAGCAGTACTTC. This sequence encodes CASSLRAGDSYEQYF. This chain joins TRBV27 and TRBJ2-7; TRBD2 matches 8 bases. CDR1 MNHEY and CDR2 SMNVEV come from the germline V gene (reference sequence). J lost 0 bases, V lost 2 bases, and 3 bases had no gene match. The CDR3 has 15 amino acids.

V usage is TRBV29-1 and J usage is TRBJ1-3; D not certain. Germline CDR1 reads SQVTM; CDR2 reads ANQGSEA. Trimming stripped 1 base from V and 8 bases from J, with 9 bases between. The CDR3 runs 12 residues. The CDR3 coding sequence is TGCAGCGTTGAAGGCTCTTACGACACCATATATTTT. Translation: CSVEGSYDTIYF.

The chain joins TRBV4-2 to TRBJ2-1, with 15 bases lining up with TRBD2. J gave up 8 bases and V 1 base, and 6 bases lay outside the gene matches. The germline gives CDR1 LGHNA, CDR2 YNFKEQ. The CDR3 consists of 17 residues. CDR3 loop: CASSQGTSGRAGDEQFF. The DNA of the CDR3 is TGTGCCAGCAGCCAAGGGACTAGCGGGAGGGCTGGGGATGAGCAGTTCTTC.

This chain connects TRBV5-6 to TRBJ2-2; TRBD2 matches at 7 bases. CDR1 is SGHDT and CDR2 is YYEEEE in the germline V gene. The CDR3 consists of 15 residues. Trimming cost V 4 bases and J 4 bases; bases outside gene matches: 7. In nucleotides, the CDR3 is TGTGCCAGCAGCCGCGTAGTAGCGGGCACCGGGGAGCTGTTTTTT. Translation gives CASSRVVAGTGELFF.

The J gene is TRBJ2-5, the V gene TRBV7-2, with 8 bases identical to TRBD1. The CDR3 covers 14 residues. The germline V gene encodes CDR1 SGHTA and CDR2 FQGNSA. With 0 bases clipped from V and 6 bases from J, the junction kept 3 bases outside the gene matches. The CDR3 loop reads CASSLATRGQTQYF. In DNA form, the CDR3 reads TGTGCCAGCAGCTTAGCGACCAGGGGGCAGACCCAGTACTTC.

The J gene is TRBJ2-2, the V gene TRBV5-6; no clear D. Germline V gene data show CDR1 as SGHDT and CDR2 as YYEEEE. The CDR3 is made up of 12 amino acids. Between the trimmed V and J ends, which lost 4 bases and 4 bases, there was a span of 5 bases. As DNA, the CDR3 is TGTGCCAGCAGCGGAAGCACCGGGGAGCTGTTTTTT. Encoded protein: CASSGSTGELFF.

The chain employs TRBV6-1 and TRBJ1-4, with 8 bases matching TRBD1. The CDR3 is 14 residues long. V lost 5 bases, J lost 7 bases, and 6 bases stayed unmatched. Looked up from germline, CDR1 is MNHNS and CDR2 is SASEGT. CDR3 loop: CASSTDRGGEKLFF. The CDR3 DNA reads TGTGCCAGCAGTACCGACAGGGGCGGTGAAAAACTGTTTTTT.

The V and J genes are TRBV5-1 and TRBJ2-5; D is undetermined. Germline assignment: CDR1 SGHRS and CDR2 YFSETQ. CDR3 length equals 13 residues. Trimming took off 3 bases at V and 2 bases at J, with 8 bases between the two ends. CDR3 nucleotide sequence: TGCGCCAGCAGCTCATCAGAACAAGAGACCCAGTACTTC. Translated: CASSSSEQETQYF. The variable domain in full, with the rest retrieved from reference TRBV5-1 and TRBJ2-5, is KAGVTQTPRYLIKTRGQQVTLSCSPISGHRSVSWYQQTPGQGLQFLFEYFSETQRNKGNFPGRFSGRQFSNSRSEMNVSTLELGDSALYLCASSSSEQETQYFGPGTRLLVL.

This sequence joins TRBV18 and TRBJ1-4, with 9 bases that match TRBD1. The CDR3 runs to 16 residues. Per germline, CDR1 KGHSH and CDR2 LQKENI. The ends lost 6 bases at V and 3 bases at J; junction bases unmatched: 8. The CDR3 sequence is CASSQDRTGANEKLFF. The DNA for the CDR3 is TGTGCCAGCTCGCAAGATCGGACAGGGGCTAATGAAAAACTGTTTTTT.

The rearrangement links TRBV5-6 to TRBJ2-6; D possibly corresponds to TRBD2 (5 bases). The V gene lost 4 bases and the J gene lost 4 bases, with 12 bases spanning the gap. The CDR3 runs 15 residues. From germline, CDR1 is SGHDT and CDR2 YYEEEE. The CDR3 here is CASSRGEPGANVLTF. DNA of the CDR3: TGTGCCAGCAGCCGTGGGGAGCCGGGGGCCAACGTCCTGACTTTC. Together with reference TRBV5-6 and TRBJ2-6, the CDR3 gives the full variable domain: DAGVTQSPTHLIKTRGQQVTLRCSPKSGHDTVSWYQQALGQGPQFIFQYYEEEERQRGNFPDRFSGHQFPNYSSELNVNALLLGDSALYLCASSRGEPGANVLTFGAGSRLTVL.

This chain uses TRBV5-1 with TRBJ2-4; 11 nucleotides agree with TRBD1. The CDR3 sequence is 14 residues long. Germline CDR1 is SGHRS and CDR2 is YFSETQ. The V gene end was trimmed by 5 bases and the J gene end by 10 bases; junction bases not matched to a gene: 8. The CDR3 DNA sequence: TGCGCCAGCAGACCCGAGGGACAGGGGGGGATTCAGTACTTC. It specifies CASRPEGQGGIQYF.

This clone has more than one count but fewer than ten. The V and J genes are TRBV29-1 and TRBJ1-1; D is unclear. CDR1 and CDR2 from the germline V gene are SQVTM and ANQGSEA. Trimming removed 4 bases from V and 0 bases from J, with 3 bases in between. The CDR3 has 11 residues. The CDR3 bases are TGCAGCGTTGTGTTGAACACTGAAGCTTTCTTT. Its protein product is CSVVLNTEAFF.

The chain combines TRBV11-1 with TRBJ2-5, with D hard to call. Germline V gene sequence: CDR1 SGHAT, CDR2 FQDESV (reference sequence). The CDR3 consists of 13 residues. Between the trimmed V and J ends, which lost 1 base and 4 bases, there was a span of 7 bases. The CDR3 region is CASSLGPLETQYF. The CDR3 bases are TGTGCCAGCAGCTTAGGGCCACTAGAGACCCAGTACTTC.

The chain employs TRBV11-2 and TRBJ2-3; D is uncertain. The CDR3 sequence is 12 residues long. Trimming pared 5 bases from V and 6 bases from J, leaving 9 bases between. Germline V CDR1 and CDR2: SGHAT, FQNNGV. The CDR3 DNA reads TGTGCCAGCAGCATGTTCCCGGATACGCAGTATTTT. It specifies CASSMFPDTQYF. Together with reference TRBV11-2 and TRBJ2-3, the CDR3 gives the full variable domain: EAGVAQSPRYKIIEKRQSVAFWCNPISGHATLYWYQQILGQGPKLLIQFQNNGVVDDSQLPKDRFSAERLKGVDSTLKIQPAKLEDSAVYLCASSMFPDTQYFGPGTRLTVL.

This clone came up a few times. V gene TRBV4-1 combines with J gene TRBJ1-5; TRBD1 aligns across 9 bases. The CDR3 totals 17 residues. With V trimmed by 1 base and J by 2 bases, 6 bases remained unmatched. Germline values: CDR1 MGHRA, CDR2 YSYEKL. The CDR3 here is CASSQGGQGSGNQPQHF. The DNA of the CDR3 is TGCGCCAGCAGCCAAGGAGGACAGGGGTCGGGCAATCAGCCCCAGCATTTT.

This sequence joins TRBV28 and TRBJ1-4, with a possible D match to TRBD1 (6 bases). The ends were cut back, 6 bases at V and 5 bases at J, with 7 bases in the middle. CDR3 size: 12 residues. Germline CDR1 and CDR2: MDHEN and SYDVKM. CDR3 sequence reads: CASRGQNEKLFF. The DNA of the CDR3 is TGTGCCAGCAGGGGACAAAATGAAAAACTGTTTTTT.

The table lists this clone with a count of one. The V gene is TRBV15, the J gene TRBJ2-7, with D perhaps TRBD1 (6 bases). Trimming removed 5 bases at V and 3 bases at J, with 17 bases between. CDR1 LNHNV and CDR2 YYDKDF come from the germline V gene (reference sequence). The CDR3 sequence is 15 residues long. The CDR3 protein is CATSALPGQVYEQYF. The CDR3 region has the DNA TGTGCCACCAGCGCCCTCCCGGGACAAGTCTACGAGCAGTACTTC.

This clone was found once. This chain joins TRBV27 and TRBJ1-1; 8 positions agree with TRBD1. This CDR3 has 14 amino acids. Germline assignment: CDR1 MNHEY and CDR2 SMNVEV (reference sequence). Trimming cost V 5 bases and J 5 bases; bases outside gene matches: 7. The CDR3 here is CASSPAGGNTEAFF. The CDR3, as DNA: TGTGCCAGCAGTCCGGCAGGGGGCAATACTGAAGCTTTCTTT.

The V and J genes are TRBV4-1 and TRBJ2-1; D is undetermined. Trimming took off 4 bases at V and 5 bases at J, with 6 bases between the two ends. Germline-derived CDR1 and CDR2 are MGHRA and YSYEKL. There are 12 residues in the CDR3. The CDR3 DNA is TGCGCCAGCAGCCTTAATCACAATGAGCAGTTCTTC. Translating it yields CASSLNHNEQFF.

The gene calls are TRBV11-2 and TRBJ1-1; D unresolved. V dropped 2 bases and J dropped 1 base, with 8 bases sitting between them. There are 14 residues in the CDR3. CDR1 is SGHAT and CDR2 is FQNNGV in the germline V gene. The CDR3 nucleotides read TGTGCCAGCAGCTTAATTTATTCGAACACTGAAGCTTTCTTT. Protein product: CASSLIYSNTEAFF.

This rearrangement joins TRBV14 to TRBJ2-7; D is uncertain. The germline V gene has CDR1 SGHDN and CDR2 FVKESK. Trimming took 3 bases from V and 5 from J, leaving 5 bases between them. This CDR3 has 11 amino acids. CDR3 in DNA: TGTGCCAGCAGCCAGACCCACGAGCAGTACTTC. This encodes CASSQTHEQYF.

This clone is termed large. The chain employs TRBV9 and TRBJ1-1, with D maybe TRBD1 (5 bases). The CDR3 consists of 18 residues. CDR1 is SGDLS and CDR2 is YYNGEE in the germline V gene. The V and J ends lost 0 bases and 2 bases respectively, with 20 bases between them. In DNA form, the CDR3 reads TGTGCCAGCAGCGTAGAAAAGGCAGTCTCTAGGGGAAACACTGAAGCTTTCTTT. Translating gives CASSVEKAVSRGNTEAFF. The full variable domain, with the rest looked up from reference TRBV9 and TRBJ1-1, is DSGVTQTPKHLITATGQRVTLRCSPRSGDLSVYWYQQSLDQGLQFLIQYYNGEERAKGNILERFSAQQFPDLHSELNLSSLELGDSALYFCASSVEKAVSRGNTEAFFGQGTRLTVV.

This clone was detected once. The chain employs TRBV4-1 and TRBJ1-1; D ambiguous. The CDR3 is made up of 14 amino acids. Trimming took off 1 base at V and 1 base at J, with 7 bases between the two ends. The germline CDR1 and CDR2 sequences are MGHRA and YSYEKL. The CDR3 loop reads CASSQADGNTEAFF. DNA for the CDR3: TGCGCCAGCAGCCAAGCAGACGGGAACACTGAAGCTTTCTTT.

The chain has TRBV11-2 and TRBJ2-6, with D perhaps TRBD1 (6 bases). CDR1 is SGHAT, CDR2 FQNNGV, per germline. Trimming removed 1 base from V and 4 bases from J, with 11 bases in between. The CDR3 runs 16 residues. In DNA form, the CDR3 reads TGTGCCAGCAGCTTAGTCTGGGGGCTGGGGGCCAACGTCCTGACTTTC. It yields the protein CASSLVWGLGANVLTF.